A single sample gave rise to the 20 T cell receptor beta chains below, sequenced in a study of identical twins. In TCRdb, the 5' RACE reads were re-called with MiXCR into one record per CDR3 protein. This sample has 1,800,000 or so distinct CDR3 sequences, with around a third found just once. Material: cord blood. All receptors derive from a newborn girl in good health.

This clonotype was seen many times. The V and J genes are TRBV6-6 and TRBJ2-1, with 9 bases aligning to TRBD2. The J segment lost 4 bases and the V segment lost 6 bases, leaving 7 bases of the junction unmatched. Germline values: CDR1 MNHNY, CDR2 SVGAGI (reference sequence). The CDR3 runs to 15 residues. The CDR3, as DNA: TGTGCCAGCAGCCTTAGCGGGAGCCCTTACAATGAGCAGTTCTTC. It is translated as CASSLSGSPYNEQFF.

The sample holds a few counts of this clonotype. Being one base from a much bigger clone, this may be a read error. The genes are TRBV5-1 and TRBJ2-1, with a tentative D call TRBD2 (6 bases). The CDR3 is 12 amino acids. Looked up from germline, CDR1 is SGHRS and CDR2 is YFSETQ. Here the CDR3 reads CASSPDYDEQFF. For the CDR3, the DNA is TGCGCCAGCAGCCCGGACTACGATGAGCAGTTCTTC.

This chain links TRBV5-1 with TRBJ1-3; D may be TRBD1 (5 bases). This CDR3 contains 17 residues. Between the trimmed V and J ends, which lost 1 base and 2 bases, there was a span of 16 bases. Germline loops: CDR1 SGHRS, CDR2 YFSETQ. The CDR3 sequence is CASSLIPGTHPGNTIYF. In DNA, the CDR3 is TGCGCCAGCAGCTTGATACCGGGGACCCACCCTGGAAACACCATATATTTT.

There are a few counts of this clonotype. The chain recombines TRBV5-1 with TRBJ1-2, with D maybe TRBD1 (5 bases). CDR3 length: 14 amino acids. V was pared by 2 bases and J by 2 bases, with 10 bases between. Germline V gives CDR1 SGHRS, CDR2 YFSETQ. The CDR3 loop is CASSFWGTNYGYTF. Here the CDR3 DNA reads TGCGCCAGCAGCTTCTGGGGCACGAACTATGGCTACACCTTC.

The rearrangement joins TRBV7-9 to TRBJ1-1; the D gene is possibly TRBD1 (6 bases). CDR1 and CDR2 (germline): SEHNR, FQNEAQ (reference sequence). The CDR3 consists of 17 residues. The V gene lost 5 bases and the J gene lost 0 bases, with 19 bases spanning the gap. Here the CDR3 DNA reads TGTGCCAGCAGCGCACCCTTTCAACAGGGAATGAACACTGAAGCTTTCTTT. Amino acid sequence: CASSAPFQQGMNTEAFF. Full variable domain (remainder filled in from reference TRBV7-9 and TRBJ1-1): DTGVSQNPRHKITKRGQNVTFRCDPISEHNRLYWYRQTLGQGPEFLTYFQNEAQLEKSRLLSDRFSAERPKGSFSTLEIQRTEQGDSAMYLCASSAPFQQGMNTEAFFGQGTRLTVV.

This chain links TRBV6-5 with TRBJ1-5; D gene ambiguous. With 6 bases removed from V and 2 bases from J, the gap between germline ends came to 11 bases. This CDR3 is 14 amino acids long. The V gene's germline CDR1 is MNHEY and CDR2 SVGAGI. This CDR3 reads CASSYERGNQPQHF. The CDR3, as DNA: TGTGCCAGCAGCTATGAGAGGGGCAATCAGCCCCAGCATTTT.

The sample holds one count of this clonotype. The chain carries TRBV30 and TRBJ2-3, with TRBD1 as a possible D gene (6 bases). The CDR3 sequence is 12 residues long. Trimming shortened V by 2 bases and J by 5 bases, and 8 bases separated the two germline ends. Germline V gene lookup returns CDR1 GTSNPN and CDR2 SVGIG (reference sequence). CDR3 amino acids: CAWSPQGDTQYF. The CDR3 coding sequence is TGTGCCTGGAGTCCACAGGGAGATACGCAGTATTTT.

Of note for this clonotype: A much larger clonotype is one base distant, so this may be a read error. The chain couples TRBV25-1 to TRBJ2-3; the D gene is possibly TRBD1 (6 bases). Trimming removed 2 bases at V and 7 bases at J, with 13 bases between. Germline V gives CDR1 MGHDK, CDR2 SYGVNS. The CDR3 contains 14 residues. In nucleotides, the CDR3 is TGTGCCAGCAGTGAAGGGCAGGGGAAGTATACGCAGTATTTT. This sequence encodes CASSEGQGKYTQYF. Together with reference TRBV25-1 and TRBJ2-3, the CDR3 gives the full variable domain: EADIYQTPRYLVIGTGKKITLECSQTMGHDKMYWYQQDPGMELHLIHYSYGVNSTEKGDLSSESTVSRIRTEHFPLTLESARPSHTSQYLCASSEGQGKYTQYFGPGTRLTVL.

The chain carries TRBV6-6 and TRBJ1-6; a weak D match, TRBD1 (6 bases). Germline assignment: CDR1 MNHNY and CDR2 SVGAGI (reference sequence). The V end was cut by 5 bases, the J end by 0 bases, with 14 bases between. The CDR3 loop spans 17 amino acids. This chain's CDR3 is CASSKQGLSSYNSPLHF. The CDR3 DNA is TGTGCCAGCAGTAAACAGGGTTTAAGCTCCTATAATTCACCCCTCCACTTT.

V and J are TRBV3-1 and TRBJ2-1; a weak D match, TRBD2 (6 bases). From germline, CDR1 is LGHDT and CDR2 YNNKEL (reference sequence). The ends were cut back, 1 base at V and 15 bases at J, with 10 bases in the middle. This CDR3 spans 11 amino acids. The CDR3 nucleotides are TGTGCCAGCAGCCAAGGACTAGTGCTGTTCTTC. It yields the protein CASSQGLVLFF.

This chain joins TRBV29-1 and TRBJ1-1, with 7 bases that match TRBD1. V lost 7 bases, J lost 1 base, and 3 bases stayed unmatched. Germline CDR1 and CDR2: SQVTM and ANQGSEA. This CDR3 comprises 12 residues. The CDR3 region is CSGGGPNTEAFF. As DNA, the CDR3 is TGCAGCGGAGGGGGCCCGAACACTGAAGCTTTCTTT.

The chain is built from TRBV5-1 and TRBJ1-1; 9 bases line up with TRBD1. Germline values: CDR1 SGHRS, CDR2 YFSETQ. This CDR3 is built from 15 residues. The V gene end was trimmed by 0 bases and the J gene end by 5 bases; junction bases not matched to a gene: 5. CDR3: CASSLVGDRATEAFF. DNA of the CDR3: TGCGCCAGCAGCTTGGTAGGGGACAGGGCAACTGAAGCTTTCTTT.

The rearrangement links TRBV14 to TRBJ2-7; D possibly corresponds to TRBD1 (6 bases). The CDR3 is 18 amino acids. V was clipped by 0 bases and J by 0 bases, with 18 bases between them. In germline, CDR1 is SGHDN, CDR2 FVKESK. CDR3 coding DNA: TGTGCCAGCAGCCAAGAGAACATCTGGGGCAGGGGCTCCTACGAGCAGTACTTC. As protein: CASSQENIWGRGSYEQYF.

This clonotype occurred a few times. V gene TRBV14 combines with J gene TRBJ2-5; no definite D call. The CDR3 loop spans 13 amino acids. CDR1 SGHDN and CDR2 FVKESK come from the germline V gene. Trimming took off 3 bases at V and 3 bases at J, with 8 bases between the two ends. The CDR3 sequence: CASSQASEETQYF. CDR3 DNA sequence: TGTGCCAGCAGCCAGGCGAGCGAAGAGACCCAGTACTTC.

At least ten counts were recorded for this clonotype. The chain is built from TRBV7-2 and TRBJ2-1; 10 nucleotides agree with TRBD2. Germline assignment: CDR1 SGHTA and CDR2 FQGNSA. CDR3 length: 15 residues. J gave up 7 bases and V 5 bases, and 8 bases lay outside the gene matches. The CDR3 sequence is CASSPNLAGVNEQFF. The CDR3 DNA is TGTGCCAGCAGCCCGAATCTAGCGGGAGTGAATGAGCAGTTCTTC.

The chain combines TRBV12-3 or TRBV12-4 with TRBJ2-3, with D uncertain. Trimming removed 8 bases from V and 1 base from J, with 10 bases in between. CDR3 length: 13 residues. The CDR3 here is CASLAPGTDTQYF. The CDR3 nucleotides read TGTGCCAGCCTGGCGCCCGGCACAGATACGCAGTATTTT.

The chain combines TRBV4-1 with TRBJ1-1; 8 positions match TRBD1. Germline CDR1 is MGHRA and CDR2 is YSYEKL. J was trimmed by 6 bases and V by 3 bases; bases with no gene match: 6. The CDR3 is 14 residues long. Here the CDR3 reads CASSHAGTGPEAFF. As DNA, the CDR3 is TGCGCCAGCAGCCACGCCGGGACAGGCCCTGAAGCTTTCTTT.

The V and J genes are TRBV3-1 and TRBJ2-2, with 7 bases that match TRBD2. Germline values: CDR1 LGHDT, CDR2 YNNKEL (reference sequence). Trimming at V came to 4 bases and at J to 4 bases, leaving 12 bases not matched to a gene. The CDR3 is 17 amino acids. In nucleotides, the CDR3 is TGTGCCAGCAGCCCCTTCATACTAGCGTCGGGCACCGGGGAGCTGTTTTTT. Protein sequence: CASSPFILASGTGELFF.

Details on this clonotype: A read error may be the cause here, since a much bigger clone is one base away. This chain uses TRBV28 with TRBJ2-3; 9 bases align to TRBD2. From germline, CDR1 is MDHEN and CDR2 SYDVKM. This CDR3 spans 15 amino acids. The trim removed 3 bases at V and 9 bases at J, leaving 10 bases unmatched. For the CDR3, the DNA is TGTGCCAGCAGTTTTAGGGGTAGCGGGAGACCGACGCAGTATTTT. It is translated as CASSFRGSGRPTQYF.

The V and J genes are TRBV4-2 and TRBJ1-1; D gene ambiguous. The CDR3 has 15 residues. Trimming stripped 1 base from V and 0 bases from J, with 9 bases between. Germline assignment: CDR1 LGHNA and CDR2 YNFKEQ. The CDR3 DNA is TGTGCCAGCAGCCAAGGTCGAGTCATGAACACTGAAGCTTTCTTT. It specifies CASSQGRVMNTEAFF.